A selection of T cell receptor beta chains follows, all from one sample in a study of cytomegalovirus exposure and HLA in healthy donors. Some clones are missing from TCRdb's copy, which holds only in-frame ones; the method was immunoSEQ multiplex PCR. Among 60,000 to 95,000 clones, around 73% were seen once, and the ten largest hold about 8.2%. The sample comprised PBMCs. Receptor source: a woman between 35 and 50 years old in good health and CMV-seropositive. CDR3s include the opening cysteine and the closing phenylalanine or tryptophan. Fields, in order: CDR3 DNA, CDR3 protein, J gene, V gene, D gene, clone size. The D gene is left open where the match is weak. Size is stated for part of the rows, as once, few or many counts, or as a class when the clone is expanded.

DNA: TGCGCCAGCAGCCAACAGGGGTCTGGAAACACCATATATTTT
CDR3: CASSQQGSGNTIYF
J: TRBJ1-3
V: TRBV5-1
D: TRBD1
size: NA

DNA: TGTGCCAGCAGCTCCGGGGAGACAGGGACAGGAAACACCATATATTTT
CDR3: CASSSGETGTGNTIYF
J: TRBJ1-3
V: TRBV7-2
D: TRBD1
size: few

DNA: TGTGCCAGCAGCTTTAATGCGGGACAGGGGAATGAGCAGTTCTTC
CDR3: CASSFNAGQGNEQFF
J: TRBJ2-1
V: TRBV7-6
D: TRBD1
size: NA

DNA: TGCAGCGTTGAACGGGCAGGGGGTAACTCCTACAATGAGCAGTTCTTC
CDR3: CSVERAGGNSYNEQFF
J: TRBJ2-1
V: TRBV29-1
D: TRBD1
size: NA

DNA: TGTGCCAGTAGGCCTGGTGGGCAGGGGGTAGGATCACCCCTCCACTTT
CDR3: CASRPGGQGVGSPLHF
J: TRBJ1-6
V: TRBV19
D: TRBD1
size: NA

DNA: TGTGCCAGCCTTGCGGGGACTAGCGGCTACGAGCAGTACTTC
CDR3: CASLAGTSGYEQYF
J: TRBJ2-7
V: TRBV7-2
D: TRBD2
size: NA

DNA: TGCGCCAGCAGCTTGTTAGGGGGAGGGAGCAATCAGCCCCAGCATTTT
CDR3: CASSLLGGGSNQPQHF
J: TRBJ1-5
V: TRBV5-1
D: NA
size: NA

DNA: TGCGCCAGCAGCCAAGAAGGGGGGGTGGGAGATACGCAGTATTTT
CDR3: CASSQEGGVGDTQYF
J: TRBJ2-3
V: TRBV4-3
D: NA
size: NA

DNA: TGTGCCAGCAGCTTAGGCAACCGGTGGAGTGAGCAGTACTTC
CDR3: CASSLGNRWSEQYF
J: TRBJ2-7
V: TRBV7-2
D: NA
size: NA

DNA: TGTTCCAGCAGCTCCAGGGTCGACGAGCAGTACTTC
CDR3: CSSSSRVDEQYF
J: TRBJ2-7
V: TRBV7-9
D: NA
size: NA

DNA: TGTGCCAGCAGCTTGTGGGGACAGGGGTATGGCTACACCTTC
CDR3: CASSLWGQGYGYTF
J: TRBJ1-2
V: TRBV5-6
D: TRBD1
size: NA

DNA: TGTGCCAGCAGTTACGGTCCTAGCGGGGGCCAAGAGACCCAGTACTTC
CDR3: CASSYGPSGGQETQYF
J: TRBJ2-5
V: TRBV6-6
D: TRBD2
size: NA

DNA: TGCGCCAGCAGCAAACTAGCGGGGGACACCGGGGAGCTGTTTTTT
CDR3: CASSKLAGDTGELFF
J: TRBJ2-2
V: TRBV5-1
D: TRBD2
size: NA

DNA: TGTGCCAGCAGCCCCCGAGATCATCTGTACTTC
CDR3: CASSPRDHLYF
J: TRBJ2-7
V: TRBV7-2
D: NA
size: few

DNA: TGTGCCAGCAGCTCTCAGACTAGCGGGGCCACAGATACGCAGTATTTT
CDR3: CASSSQTSGATDTQYF
J: TRBJ2-3
V: TRBV5-4
D: TRBD2
size: once

DNA: TGTGCCAGCAGCTTCAGTCCAGGGATAAGGGAAAAACTGTTTTTT
CDR3: CASSFSPGIREKLFF
J: TRBJ1-4
V: TRBV7-2
D: NA
size: NA

DNA: TGTGCCAGCAGAGGGGCCGCCTACGAGCAGTACTTC
CDR3: CASRGAAYEQYF
J: TRBJ2-7
V: TRBV2
D: NA
size: NA

DNA: TGTGCCAGCAGTCCCGGACTAGCGGTGTTCTACGAGCAGTACTTC
CDR3: CASSPGLAVFYEQYF
J: TRBJ2-7
V: TRBV28
D: TRBD2
size: NA

DNA: TGTGCCTGGAGTGTATCTCAGGGTAGGCAGCCCCAGCATTTT
CDR3: CAWSVSQGRQPQHF
J: TRBJ1-5
V: TRBV30
D: NA
size: NA

DNA: TGCGCCAGCGGACAGGGGACAGGGGGACAGTACTTC
CDR3: CASGQGTGGQYF
J: TRBJ2-7
V: TRBV5-1
D: TRBD1
size: NA

DNA: TGTGCCAGCAGCGTAGCCCGGAGAGTCTCGACAGGGAACACTGAAGCTTTCTTT
CDR3: CASSVARRVSTGNTEAFF
J: TRBJ1-1
V: TRBV9
D: NA
size: NA

DNA: TGTGCCAGCAGCTTAATTGGACAGGGACAAGGCTACACCTTC
CDR3: CASSLIGQGQGYTF
J: TRBJ1-2
V: TRBV7-2
D: TRBD1
size: NA

DNA: TGTGCCAGCAGCGCGCGATCCTACAATGAGCAGTTCTTC
CDR3: CASSARSYNEQFF
J: TRBJ2-1
V: TRBV9
D: NA
size: NA

DNA: TGTGCCAGCAGCCCCGACAGGGGGACAGATACGCAGTATTTT
CDR3: CASSPDRGTDTQYF
J: TRBJ2-3
V: TRBV7-2
D: TRBD1
size: NA

DNA: TGTGCCAGCAGCCCCGGGACAGCCCCCTACAATGAGCAGTTCTTC
CDR3: CASSPGTAPYNEQFF
J: TRBJ2-1
V: TRBV7-2
D: TRBD1
size: NA

DNA: TGTGCCAGCCGGGGGACTACACAAGAGACCCAGTACTTC
CDR3: CASRGTTQETQYF
J: TRBJ2-5
V: TRBV28
D: TRBD2
size: NA

DNA: TGTGCCAGCAGCTTCCGGGACACCCACAATGAGCAGTTCTTC
CDR3: CASSFRDTHNEQFF
J: TRBJ2-1
V: TRBV13
D: NA
size: few

DNA: TGCGCCAGCAGCTTGCAAAAGAGATTCACAGATACGCAGTATTTT
CDR3: CASSLQKRFTDTQYF
J: TRBJ2-3
V: TRBV5-1
D: NA
size: NA

DNA: TGTGCCAGCAGCTTTGATCGGGGTTTAAATGAAAAACTGTTTTTT
CDR3: CASSFDRGLNEKLFF
J: TRBJ1-4
V: TRBV7-8
D: NA
size: NA

DNA: TGTGCCAGCAGTGCCACAGGGGGCGAAGCAGCCAATGAGCAGTTCTTC
CDR3: CASSATGGEAANEQFF
J: TRBJ2-1
V: TRBV6-4
D: TRBD1
size: NA

DNA: TGCGCCAGCAGCCCCGGGACAGGGGGCGGAAACACCATATATTTT
CDR3: CASSPGTGGGNTIYF
J: TRBJ1-3
V: TRBV5-1
D: TRBD1
size: NA

DNA: TGTGCCACCAGCGGACAGGGACCGCTAGAAAAACTGTTTTTT
CDR3: CATSGQGPLEKLFF
J: TRBJ1-4
V: TRBV15
D: TRBD1
size: few

DNA: TGCGCCAGCAGCCTCATCGACTCAGCCGGTGAAAAACTGTTTTTT
CDR3: CASSLIDSAGEKLFF
J: TRBJ1-4
V: TRBV5-1
D: NA
size: NA

DNA: TGTGCCAGCAGCTTAAACGGGGGAAGGGAGACCCAGTACTTC
CDR3: CASSLNGGRETQYF
J: TRBJ2-5
V: TRBV7-3
D: NA
size: NA

DNA: TGCGCCAGCAGCTTGTGGGCAGGGAATCAGCCCCAGCATTTT
CDR3: CASSLWAGNQPQHF
J: TRBJ1-5
V: TRBV5-1
D: NA
size: NA